This T cell receptor beta chain is from a study of CXCR3 chemokines and chemotherapy response in bladder cancer. After removal of 3 bases from V and 1 base from J, the junction contained 3 bases not matched to a gene. The CDR3 has 14 residues. The germline CDR1 and CDR2 sequences are KGHSH and LQKENI. This clonotype appeared many times. In TCRdb, the PCR reads were re-called with MiXCR into one record per CDR3 protein. Of about 8,100 distinct CDR3 sequences listed, approximately 12% are singletons. The sequence was collected from a human donor with bladder cancer that responded to neoadjuvant chemotherapy. This specimen was acquired from a patient whose treatment included neoadjuvant chemotherapy. The rearrangement joins TRBV18 to TRBJ2-7, with 7 positions matching TRBD1. CDR3 nucleotide sequence: TGTGCCAGCTCACCGAGGGGACAGTCCTACGAGCAGTACTTC. Amino acids: CASSPRGQSYEQYF.